Included here is one TCR beta chain sequence, with context. This sample stems from a study of blood T cell repertoires in COVID-19. About the research overall: COVID-19 samples collected from the United States, Italy and Spain covered acute and convalescent phases.

Germline assignment: CDR1 KGHSH and CDR2 LQKENI. The CDR3 runs 15 residues. V shed 1 base and J shed 0 bases, with 9 bases lying between them. TCRdb's copy holds only in-frame clones and misses some; the assay was immunoSEQ multiplex PCR. Among about 270,000 clones listed, around 86% were seen once. The source material was peripheral blood. The V call is TRBV18, the J call TRBJ1-1; D unclear. The sequence derives from a man aged 40-50 years with active or convalescent COVID-19. This CDR3 reads CASSPRPDMNTEAFF. DNA of the CDR3: TGTGCCAGCTCACCACGACCAGACATGAACACTGAAGCTTTCTTT. The full variable domain, with the rest looked up from reference TRBV18 and TRBJ1-1, is NAGVMQNPRHLVRRRGQEARLRCSPMKGHSHVYWYRQLPEEGLKFMVYLQKENIIDESGMPKERFSAEFPKEGPSILRIQQVVRGDSAAYFCASSPRPDMNTEAFFGQGTRLTVV.